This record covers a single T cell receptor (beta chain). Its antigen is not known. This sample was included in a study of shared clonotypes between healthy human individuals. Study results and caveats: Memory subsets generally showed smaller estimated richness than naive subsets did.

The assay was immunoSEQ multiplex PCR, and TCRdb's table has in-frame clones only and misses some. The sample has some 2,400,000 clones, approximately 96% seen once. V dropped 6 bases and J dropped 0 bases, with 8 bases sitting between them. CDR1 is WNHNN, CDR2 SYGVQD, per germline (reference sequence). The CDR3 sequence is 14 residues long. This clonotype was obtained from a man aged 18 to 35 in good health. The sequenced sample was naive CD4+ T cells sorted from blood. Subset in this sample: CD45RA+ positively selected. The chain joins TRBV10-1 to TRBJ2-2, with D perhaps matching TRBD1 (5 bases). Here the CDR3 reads CASRQEPNTGELFF. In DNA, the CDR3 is TGCGCCAGCAGACAGGAACCGAACACCGGGGAGCTGTTTTTT.